This entry lists 5 T cell receptor beta chains sequenced from one sample in a study of blood T cell repertoires in COVID-19. Clones were read by immunoSEQ multiplex PCR, and TCRdb kept only the in-frame ones, dropping some. The table shows about 100,000 clones, with just under 85% occurring only once. The sample taken for sequencing was peripheral blood. All receptors derive from a man over 45 with active or convalescent COVID-19.

The chain carries TRBV3-1 (or the pseudogene TRBV3-2) and TRBJ2-2; TRBD1 aligns across 7 bases. V lost 2 bases to trimming and J lost 6 bases; unmatched junction nucleotides: 6. The V gene's germline CDR1 is LGHDT and CDR2 YNNKEL (reference sequence). The CDR3 extends over 15 amino acids. The CDR3 coding sequence is TGTGCCAGCAGCCAATATGACAGGGTTGCCGGGGAGCTGTTTTTT. Translated, it gives CASSQYDRVAGELFF.

This chain joins TRBV2 and TRBJ1-5; D remains unclear. Trimming pared 2 bases from V and 4 bases from J, leaving 9 bases between. Germline CDR1 and CDR2: SNHLY and FYNNEI. CDR3 length: 14 residues. The CDR3, as DNA: TGTGCCAGCAGTGAAAAGAGTCGGAATCAGCCCCAGCATTTT. Its protein product is CASSEKSRNQPQHF.

The rearrangement links TRBV28 to TRBJ1-3; a possible D gene is TRBD1 (5 bases). Trimming took 7 bases from V and 3 from J, leaving 10 bases between them. Looked up from germline, CDR1 is MDHEN and CDR2 is SYDVKM. The CDR3 is made up of 13 amino acids. The CDR3 spells CASKAGLGNTIYF. CDR3 DNA: TGTGCCAGCAAGGCGGGGCTTGGAAACACCATATATTTT. The full variable domain, in which reference TRBV28 and TRBJ1-3 provide the parts outside the CDR3, is DVKVTQSSRYLVKRTGEKVFLECVQDMDHENMFWYRQDPGLGLRLIYFSYDVKMKEKGDIPEGYSVSREKKERFSLILESASTNQTSMYLCASKAGLGNTIYFGEGSWLTVV.

This clone was observed a single time. The V and J genes are TRBV5-5 and TRBJ1-5; 9 bases match TRBD1. J gave up 7 bases and V 4 bases, and 6 bases lay outside the gene matches. Germline CDR1 and CDR2: SGHKS and YYEKEE (reference sequence). CDR3 length equals 14 residues. The CDR3 loop reads CASSTTGGGQPQHF. The CDR3 DNA reads as TGTGCCAGCAGCACCACAGGGGGCGGACAGCCCCAGCATTTT.

This clone was recorded only once. The chain employs TRBV6-1 and TRBJ1-1; 8 nucleotides align to TRBD1. V shed 3 bases, J shed 4 bases, and the junction held 7 bases outside the gene matches. The germline CDR1 and CDR2 sequences are MNHNS and SASEGT. The CDR3 has 15 amino acids. The CDR3 DNA sequence: TGTGCCAGCAGTGAGTACAGGGGGATGGGCACTGAAGCTTTCTTT. This sequence encodes CASSEYRGMGTEAFF.